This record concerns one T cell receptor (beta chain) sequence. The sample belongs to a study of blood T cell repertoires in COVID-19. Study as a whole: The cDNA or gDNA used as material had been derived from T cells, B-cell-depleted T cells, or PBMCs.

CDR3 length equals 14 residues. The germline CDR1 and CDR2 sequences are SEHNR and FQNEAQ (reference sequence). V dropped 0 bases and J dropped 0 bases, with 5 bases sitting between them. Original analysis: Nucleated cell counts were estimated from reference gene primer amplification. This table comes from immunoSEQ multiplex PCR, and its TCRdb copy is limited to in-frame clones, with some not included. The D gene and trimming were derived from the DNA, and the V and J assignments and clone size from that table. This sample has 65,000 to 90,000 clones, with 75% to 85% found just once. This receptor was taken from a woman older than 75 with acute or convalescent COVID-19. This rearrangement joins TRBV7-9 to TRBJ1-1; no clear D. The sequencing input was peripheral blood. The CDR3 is CASSLARVNTEAFF. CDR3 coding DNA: TGTGCCAGCAGCTTAGCTCGGGTGAACACTGAAGCTTTCTTT.